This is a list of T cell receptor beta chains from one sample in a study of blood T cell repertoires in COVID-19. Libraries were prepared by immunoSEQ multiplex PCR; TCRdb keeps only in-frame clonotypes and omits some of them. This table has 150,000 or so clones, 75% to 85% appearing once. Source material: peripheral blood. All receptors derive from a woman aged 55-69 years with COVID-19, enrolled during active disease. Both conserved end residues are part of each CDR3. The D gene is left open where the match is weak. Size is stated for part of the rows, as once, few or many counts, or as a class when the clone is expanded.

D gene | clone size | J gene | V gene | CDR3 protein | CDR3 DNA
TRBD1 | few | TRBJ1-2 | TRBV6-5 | CASSYGTGIVYTF | TGTGCCAGCAGTTACGGGACAGGGATCGTCTACACCTTC
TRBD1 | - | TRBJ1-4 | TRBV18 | CASSTDGDRVEKLFF | TGTGCCAGCTCAACCGACGGGGACAGGGTTGAAAAACTGTTTTTT
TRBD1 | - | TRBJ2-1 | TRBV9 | CASSVGGTGGDEQFF | TGTGCCAGCAGCGTAGGGGGCACAGGGGGCGATGAGCAGTTCTTC
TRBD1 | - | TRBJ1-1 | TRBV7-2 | CASSSTGVEAFF | TGTGCCAGCAGCTCCACAGGGGTTGAAGCTTTCTTT
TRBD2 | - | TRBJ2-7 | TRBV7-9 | CASSRLAGPYEQYF | TGTGCCAGCAGCCGACTAGCGGGGCCCTACGAGCAGTACTTC
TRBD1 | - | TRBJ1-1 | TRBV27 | CASRVQGNVNTEAFF | TGTGCCAGCAGAGTACAGGGGAACGTGAACACTGAAGCTTTCTTT
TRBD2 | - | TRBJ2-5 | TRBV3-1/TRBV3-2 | CASSQGSTSGKETQYF | TGTGCCAGCAGCCAAGGTTCTACTAGCGGGAAAGAGACCCAGTACTTC
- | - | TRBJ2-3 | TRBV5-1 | CASSRDAGGLTQYF | TGCGCCAGCAGCCGAGACGCAGGGGGGCTTACGCAGTATTTT
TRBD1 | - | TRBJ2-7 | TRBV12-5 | CASGLVRDRGYEQYF | TGTGCTAGTGGTTTGGTAAGGGACAGGGGGTACGAGCAGTACTTC
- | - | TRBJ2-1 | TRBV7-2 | CASSLGLALTYNEQFF | TGTGCCAGCAGCTTAGGGCTAGCGCTCACCTACAATGAGCAGTTCTTC
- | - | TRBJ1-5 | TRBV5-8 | CASSLGLGQPQHF | TGTGCCAGCAGCTTGGGCCTCGGGCAGCCCCAGCATTTT